The clone carrying this T cell receptor beta chain came up many times. This record comes from a study of neurological immune-mediated disorders. TCRdb fed the 5' RACE reads into MiXCR, producing one record per CDR3 protein. Among 90,000 to 150,000 distinct CDR3 sequences listed, roughly 3.2% were seen once. This CDR3 is built from 13 residues. Looked up from germline, CDR1 is SNHLY and CDR2 is FYNNEI. Trimming left V 3 bases short and J 0 bases short, with 5 bases between. The receptor was derived from a woman aged 25 to 39 with multiple sclerosis. The V gene is TRBV2, the J gene TRBJ2-5; no reliable D call. The sample comprised PBMCs. The CDR3: CASSEPNQETQYF. In nucleotides, the CDR3 is TGTGCCAGCAGTGAGCCAAACCAAGAGACCCAGTACTTC.